The present T cell receptor beta chain was sequenced within a study of T cells in Graves' hyperthyroidism and ophthalmopathy. Study results and caveats: Most clonotypes expanded in the thyroid (above 0.001) were also present in blood.

Amplification yielded TCR beta CDR3 regions, with RNA transcripts as the source. Researchers ran a first-round RT-PCR on the TCR CDR3 using the HTBI primer set. MiXCR, run by TCRdb on the multiplex PCR reads, gives a single entry per CDR3 protein. This table holds approximately 640,000 distinct CDR3 sequences, around 15% found once. Patients aged 18 to 65 had newly diagnosed hyperthyroidism of under 2 months' duration. The sample holds many counts of this clonotype. Its specificity is not known. CDR3 length: 14 amino acids. Germline-derived CDR1 and CDR2 are SGHVS and FQNEAQ. Trimming stripped 9 bases from V and 3 bases from J, with 18 bases between.

The sequenced material came from blood. The TCR originated in a woman under 40 with Graves' hyperthyroidism. The chain has TRBV7-8 and TRBJ2-7, with D possibly TRBD2 on 5 matching bases. The CDR3 protein is CASTLWGAGYEQYF. The CDR3 nucleotides read TGTGCCAGTACCCTGTGGGGAGCCGGCTACGAGCAGTACTTC.